One and the same sample provided the 21 T cell receptor beta chains below, sequenced in a study of naive and memory T cell subsets. The beta constant-region primer was an equimolar mix of two oligonucleotides covering TRBC1 and TRBC2. A single record per CDR3 protein comes from TCRdb applying MiXCR to the UMI-ligation and nested PCR reads. The table shows 150,000 or so distinct CDR3 sequences, with over 15% occurring only once. What was sequenced was naive CD4+ T cells from blood. These receptors originate from a human donor in good health.

This clonotype has a handful of counts. For the CDR3, the DNA is TGTGCCAGCAGTTTAAGCGGGAGGGCCCGCGAGCAGTACTTC. Protein product: CASSLSGRAREQYF. The chain joins TRBV12-3 or TRBV12-4 to TRBJ2-7; 10 bases are shared with TRBD2. After removal of 2 bases from V and 6 bases from J, the junction contained 4 bases not matched to a gene. The CDR3 length is 14 residues.

The V gene is TRBV5-1, the J gene TRBJ2-3; D is ambiguous. Germline V gives CDR1 SGHRS, CDR2 YFSETQ. With 0 bases removed from V and 3 bases from J, the gap between germline ends came to 8 bases. The CDR3 totals 14 residues. The CDR3 region is CASSLAEFTDTQYF. In nucleotides, the CDR3 is TGCGCCAGCAGCTTGGCCGAGTTTACAGATACGCAGTATTTT.

The chain uses TRBV4-1 and TRBJ1-5; D is unclear. V shed 0 bases and J shed 4 bases, with 4 bases lying between them. The germline V gene has CDR1 MGHRA and CDR2 YSYEKL. CDR3 length: 13 amino acids. DNA of the CDR3: TGCGCCAGCAGCCAAGAGTTAAATCAGCCCCAGCATTTT. This codes for CASSQELNQPQHF.

The count of this clonotype is one. V gene TRBV6-2 or TRBV6-3 combines with J gene TRBJ2-7; the D gene is possibly TRBD2 (6 bases). There are 15 residues in the CDR3. Trimming took 4 bases from V and 2 from J, leaving 15 bases between them. Germline V gene lookup returns CDR1 MNHEY and CDR2 SVGEGT. Written as DNA, the CDR3 is TGTGCCAGCAGTTTCGGAGCTAGCGCAACCTACGAGCAGTACTTC. It encodes CASSFGASATYEQYF.

This clonotype has just a few counts. The gene calls are TRBV12-3 or TRBV12-4 and TRBJ2-3; 7 bases are shared with TRBD2. J gave up 7 bases and V 4 bases, and 8 bases lay outside the gene matches. CDR3 length: 14 amino acids. The CDR3 DNA reads TGTGCCAGCAGTTCCAGGACTAGTGGATATACGCAGTATTTT. Amino acid sequence: CASSSRTSGYTQYF.

This clonotype showed up just a few times. The rearrangement links TRBV20-1 to TRBJ2-1; D remains unclear. Germline V CDR1 and CDR2: DFQATT, SNEGSKA (reference sequence). This CDR3 has 12 residues. The CDR3: CSPRWGNNEQFF. CDR3 in DNA: TGCAGCCCACGATGGGGAAACAATGAGCAGTTCTTC.

The genes are TRBV29-1 and TRBJ2-1; no reliable D call. The CDR3 has 14 amino acids. The germline V and J ends were trimmed by 1 base and 0 bases, with 7 bases remaining between them. The V gene's germline CDR1 is SQVTM and CDR2 ANQGSEA. The CDR3 nucleotides are TGCAGCGTTGAAGGACCGAGCTCCTACAATGAGCAGTTCTTC. It specifies CSVEGPSSYNEQFF.

In this sample, this clonotype turned up a few times. The V and J genes are TRBV12-3 or TRBV12-4 and TRBJ2-7; D gene ambiguous. The CDR3 totals 14 residues. V lost 3 bases and J lost 0, with 9 bases in between. This CDR3 reads CASSFIGSSYEQYF. In DNA, the CDR3 is TGTGCCAGCAGTTTTATCGGCAGCTCCTACGAGCAGTACTTC.

This clonotype was counted only a few times. This chain joins TRBV12-3 or TRBV12-4 and TRBJ2-5; D uncertain. This CDR3 is 12 amino acids long. V was clipped by 4 bases and J by 5 bases, with 8 bases between them. CDR3: CASSWWKETQYF. DNA of the CDR3: TGTGCCAGCAGTTGGTGGAAGGAGACCCAGTACTTC.

This clonotype was observed a few times. The CDR3 here is CASRPAIWADYGYTF. For the CDR3, the DNA is TGTGCCAGCCGTCCCGCGATCTGGGCGGACTATGGCTACACCTTC. The chain couples TRBV19 to TRBJ1-2, with unresolved D. CDR3 length equals 15 residues. V was trimmed by 9 bases and J by 3 bases, leaving 20 bases between them. In germline, CDR1 is LNHDA, CDR2 SQIVND (reference sequence).

The rearrangement joins TRBV28 to TRBJ2-7; 8 bases agree with TRBD1. CDR1 is MDHEN and CDR2 is SYDVKM in the germline V gene. After removal of 6 bases from V and 5 bases from J, the junction contained 6 bases not matched to a gene. The CDR3 consists of 13 residues. The CDR3 reads CASSLTGGNEQYF. As DNA, the CDR3 is TGTGCCAGCAGCCTCACAGGGGGTAACGAGCAGTACTTC. The variable domain in full, with the rest retrieved from reference TRBV28 and TRBJ2-7, is DVKVTQSSRYLVKRTGEKVFLECVQDMDHENMFWYRQDPGLGLRLIYFSYDVKMKEKGDIPEGYSVSREKKERFSLILESASTNQTSMYLCASSLTGGNEQYFGPGTRLTVT.

Only a few counts were recorded for this clonotype. The J gene is TRBJ2-1, the V gene TRBV3-1; 13 nucleotides align to TRBD2. CDR3 length: 17 residues. CDR1 and CDR2 from the germline V gene are LGHDT and YNNKEL (reference sequence). After removal of 0 bases from V and 4 bases from J, the junction contained 3 bases not matched to a gene. The CDR3 DNA is TGTGCCAGCAGCCAAGAGACTAGCGGGAGGCCATACAATGAGCAGTTCTTC. Translating gives CASSQETSGRPYNEQFF.

This sequence joins TRBV29-1 and TRBJ2-3; D is unresolved. Per the germline V gene, CDR1 is SQVTM and CDR2 is ANQGSEA. Between the trimmed V and J ends, which lost 3 bases and 2 bases, there was a span of 12 bases. This CDR3 region has 14 residues. CDR3 in amino acids: CSVDSLSDTDTQYF. The CDR3 DNA is TGCAGCGTTGATTCCCTGTCCGACACAGATACGCAGTATTTT.

There are many counts of this clonotype. The V and J genes are TRBV7-9 and TRBJ2-3, with 9 bases fitting TRBD2. V trimming: 8 bases; J trimming: 1 base; junction bases outside the gene matches: 10. The CDR3 length is 16 residues. In germline, CDR1 is SEHNR, CDR2 FQNEAQ (reference sequence). The CDR3 region is CASPSRAGGRTDTQYF. The CDR3 nucleotides are TGTGCCAGCCCTTCCAGGGCGGGAGGGCGCACAGATACGCAGTATTTT.

The chain is built from TRBV5-1 and TRBJ2-3, with TRBD2 matching 7 bases. The CDR3 is 14 amino acids. Germline-derived CDR1 and CDR2 are SGHRS and YFSETQ. The J segment lost 4 bases and the V segment lost 4 bases, leaving 6 bases of the junction unmatched. The CDR3 sequence is CASSPGRIPDTQYF. CDR3 bases: TGCGCCAGCAGCCCCGGGAGGATCCCAGATACGCAGTATTTT.

V is TRBV9 and J is TRBJ2-2, with unresolved D. V was shortened by 4 bases and J by 1 base, with 11 bases between the two germline ends. Germline CDR1 reads SGDLS; CDR2 reads YYNGEE. The CDR3 has 15 amino acids. CDR3 sequence (DNA): TGTGCCAGCAGCCTCCGGAGACAGAACACCGGGGAGCTGTTTTTT. It codes for CASSLRRQNTGELFF.

There are a few counts of this clonotype. The genes are TRBV27 and TRBJ1-2, with D possibly matching TRBD1 (6 bases). Germline CDR1 MNHEY, CDR2 SMNVEV (reference sequence). The CDR3 consists of 14 residues. V lost 2 bases to trimming and J lost 8 bases, with 15 bases between them. The chain's CDR3 is CASSLTQSQGGYTF. CDR3 in DNA: TGTGCCAGCAGTTTAACCCAATCACAGGGCGGCTACACCTTC.

This chain links TRBV7-9 with TRBJ2-7; D might be TRBD2 (5 bases). The CDR3 spans 14 residues. Germline V gene sequence: CDR1 SEHNR, CDR2 FQNEAQ (reference sequence). V dropped 5 bases and J dropped 0 bases, with 11 bases sitting between them. The CDR3, as DNA: TGTGCCAGCAGCCCCCGGGGTAACTCCTACGAGCAGTACTTC. Its translation: CASSPRGNSYEQYF.

This clonotype was seen more than once but under ten times. V gene TRBV6-2 or TRBV6-3 combines with J gene TRBJ2-1, with TRBD1 as a possible D gene (6 bases). Trimming removed 7 bases from V and 6 bases from J, with 19 bases in between. The CDR3 is made up of 15 amino acids. CDR1 is MNHEY and CDR2 is SVGEGT in the germline V gene. The CDR3 DNA is TGTGCCAGCAACCCGAAAGGGGGAGTTGTCAATGAGCAGTTCTTC. It translates to CASNPKGGVVNEQFF.

This clonotype was picked up a small number of times. This rearrangement joins TRBV28 to TRBJ1-3; no reliable D call. The V end lost 1 base, the J end lost 2 bases, and 12 bases lay between the germline ends. Per germline, CDR1 MDHEN and CDR2 SYDVKM. The CDR3 has 16 amino acids. The CDR3 loop is CASSLSGFSAGNTIYF. DNA of the CDR3: TGTGCCAGCAGTTTATCCGGCTTTTCCGCTGGAAACACCATATATTTT.

The chain joins TRBV20-1 to TRBJ2-7, with TRBD2 matching over 11 bases. CDR1 and CDR2 from the germline V gene are DFQATT and SNEGSKA (reference sequence). V lost 0 bases, J lost 4 bases, and 14 bases stayed unmatched. The CDR3 loop spans 18 amino acids. CDR3: CSARDEGATSGTIYEQYF. The DNA for the CDR3 is TGCAGTGCTAGAGATGAAGGGGCGACTAGCGGGACGATTTACGAGCAGTACTTC.